A single sample is the source of the 29 T cell receptor beta chains below, sequenced in a study of blood T cell repertoires in COVID-19. The data were produced by immunoSEQ multiplex PCR, yet TCRdb's version contains in-frame clones alone and is incomplete. Among around 160,000 clones listed, roughly 77% were seen once. The source material was peripheral blood. Receptor source: a human donor in a cohort sampled during active COVID-19.

The V gene is TRBV7-9, the J gene TRBJ1-2, with a tentative D call TRBD1 (6 bases). Trimming pared 5 bases from V and 2 bases from J, leaving 18 bases between. Looked up from germline, CDR1 is SEHNR and CDR2 is FQNEAQ (reference sequence). This CDR3 spans 16 amino acids. The CDR3 reads CASSPDGQRLNYGYTF. CDR3 nucleotide sequence: TGTGCCAGCAGCCCGGATGGACAGCGGTTGAACTATGGCTACACCTTC.

The chain is built from TRBV5-6 and TRBJ1-1, with D uncertain. Germline V gives CDR1 SGHDT, CDR2 YYEEEE. The CDR3 has 14 amino acids. V dropped 0 bases and J dropped 1 base, with 7 bases sitting between them. The CDR3 bases are TGTGCCAGCAGCTTGGGGCCGGGGAACACTGAAGCTTTCTTT. It yields the protein CASSLGPGNTEAFF.

The chain is built from TRBV30 and TRBJ2-5; 7 nucleotides align to TRBD1. The CDR3 extends over 14 amino acids. CDR1 is GTSNPN, CDR2 SVGIG, per germline (reference sequence). V shed 0 bases and J 10 bases; nucleotides not matched to a gene: 11. The CDR3 DNA reads TGTGCCTGGAGTGTACAGGGGAAGTTCGGGGACCAGTACTTC. Translating gives CAWSVQGKFGDQYF.

The chain couples TRBV12-3 or TRBV12-4 to TRBJ1-1; D remains ambiguous. CDR3 size: 13 residues. Trimming took off 4 bases at V and 10 bases at J, with 16 bases between the two ends. In DNA, the CDR3 is TGTGCCAGCAGTTCCCGAGTCGTGGTCGGAGCTTTCTTT. The encoded protein is CASSSRVVVGAFF.

The chain employs TRBV19 and TRBJ2-1, with 10 bases lining up with TRBD1. Trimming cost V 4 bases and J 9 bases; bases outside gene matches: 6. Per germline, CDR1 LNHDA and CDR2 SQIVND (reference sequence). CDR3 length equals 14 residues. The CDR3 region is CASSTRQGATEQFF. In DNA, the CDR3 is TGTGCCAGTAGTACCAGACAGGGGGCAACTGAGCAGTTCTTC.

The J gene is TRBJ2-3, the V gene TRBV27; 11 bases are a match to TRBD2. There are 20 residues in the CDR3. Germline trimming cut 3 bases from V and 1 base from J; bases unmatched to any gene: 15. CDR1 MNHEY and CDR2 SMNVEV come from the germline V gene (reference sequence). The CDR3 coding sequence is TGTGCCAGCAGTTTCTTTAATCTTGGACTAGCGGGTCAGGGCACAGATACGCAGTATTTT. It codes for CASSFFNLGLAGQGTDTQYF.

The chain carries TRBV7-9 and TRBJ1-3, with D unresolved. Trimming cost V 11 bases and J 0 bases, with 17 bases left between them. The CDR3 contains 15 residues. Germline V lookup: CDR1 SEHNR, CDR2 FQNEAQ (reference sequence). The CDR3: CAFSGGLSSGNTIYF. The CDR3 bases are TGTGCCTTTTCCGGAGGCCTCTCCTCTGGAAACACCATATATTTT. The whole variable domain, remainder taken from reference TRBV7-9 and TRBJ1-3, is DTGVSQNPRHKITKRGQNVTFRCDPISEHNRLYWYRQTLGQGPEFLTYFQNEAQLEKSRLLSDRFSAERPKGSFSTLEIQRTEQGDSAMYLCAFSGGLSSGNTIYFGEGSWLTVV.

The CDR3: CASSSPGSGNTGELFF. The CDR3 nucleotides are TGTGCCAGCAGTTCCCCAGGGTCGGGGAACACCGGGGAGCTGTTTTTT. The chain recombines TRBV28 with TRBJ2-2, with D tentatively TRBD1 (5 bases). The length of the CDR3 is 16 residues. Per the germline V gene, CDR1 is MDHEN and CDR2 is SYDVKM. Trimming took off 4 bases at V and 1 base at J, with 13 bases between the two ends.

The CDR3 nucleotides read TGTGCCAGTAGTACCGGGACAGGGGTTTCACCCCTCCACTTT. Translating it yields CASSTGTGVSPLHF. The chain couples TRBV19 to TRBJ1-6; 10 bases align to TRBD1. Germline CDR1 is LNHDA and CDR2 is SQIVND (reference sequence). V lost 4 bases, J lost 9 bases, and 3 bases stayed unmatched. This CDR3 region has 14 residues.

The V call is TRBV25-1, the J call TRBJ2-3; no firm D call. Deletions cut 6 bases from V and 0 bases from J, with 4 bases between. CDR1 and CDR2 from the germline V gene are MGHDK and SYGVNS. There are 12 residues in the CDR3. This chain's CDR3 is CASRASTDTQYF. The CDR3 region has the DNA TGTGCCAGCAGGGCCAGCACAGATACGCAGTATTTT.

The V and J genes are TRBV24-1 and TRBJ2-5; perhaps TRBD2 as D (6 bases). The germline gives CDR1 KGHDR, CDR2 SFDVKD. Deletions cut 3 bases from V and 5 bases from J, with 12 bases between. This CDR3 contains 14 residues. This CDR3 reads CATSDGGLAETQYF. The CDR3 DNA is TGTGCCACCAGTGATGGGGGGTTGGCGGAGACCCAGTACTTC.

This clone showed up just a few times. This chain connects TRBV30 to TRBJ1-1, with D possibly TRBD1 on 5 matching bases. V lost 5 bases to trimming and J lost 7 bases, with 23 bases between them. Germline CDR1 GTSNPN, CDR2 SVGIG (reference sequence). The CDR3 spans 15 residues. The CDR3 is CAWVGLWQHQIEAFF. In DNA, the CDR3 is TGTGCCTGGGTGGGGCTATGGCAGCACCAGATTGAAGCTTTCTTT.

V usage is TRBV5-5 and J usage is TRBJ2-5, with D perhaps matching TRBD1 (5 bases). The CDR3 length is 13 residues. CDR1 SGHKS and CDR2 YYEKEE come from the germline V gene (reference sequence). Trimming shortened V by 4 bases and J by 5 bases, and 12 bases separated the two germline ends. CDR3 region: CASSPDIVETQYF. In DNA, the CDR3 is TGTGCCAGCAGCCCGGACATCGTGGAGACCCAGTACTTC.

This clone was counted between two and nine times. The chain is built from TRBV5-1 and TRBJ2-7; 7 nucleotides line up with TRBD1. Germline CDR1 SGHRS, CDR2 YFSETQ. The CDR3 consists of 17 residues. V shed 4 bases and J 1 base; nucleotides not matched to a gene: 14. The CDR3 here is CASSLSARDRRSYEQYF. CDR3 sequence (DNA): TGCGCCAGCAGCCTTTCCGCCCGGGACAGACGATCCTACGAGCAGTACTTC.

The V and J genes are TRBV10-3 and TRBJ2-7; D may be TRBD1 (6 bases). V was shortened by 4 bases and J by 0 bases, with 10 bases between the two germline ends. CDR1 and CDR2 from the germline V gene are ENHRY and SYGVKD. The CDR3 sequence is 14 residues long. Here the CDR3 reads CAISGQGSSYEQYF. The CDR3 coding sequence is TGTGCCATCAGTGGCCAGGGGAGCTCCTACGAGCAGTACTTC.

V is TRBV15 and J is TRBJ2-1; 9 nucleotides line up with TRBD2. The germline V gene has CDR1 LNHNV and CDR2 YYDKDF (reference sequence). Losses at the gene ends were 7 bases for V and 6 bases for J; bases not matched to a gene: 7. This CDR3 spans 14 amino acids. Here the CDR3 reads CATTAGGPANEQFF. The CDR3 bases are TGTGCCACCACCGCGGGAGGGCCGGCCAATGAGCAGTTCTTC.

The chain joins TRBV9 to TRBJ1-3; weak D call: TRBD1 (5 bases). Germline V gene data show CDR1 as SGDLS and CDR2 as YYNGEE. The CDR3 contains 14 residues. V was pared by 3 bases and J by 8 bases, with 15 bases between. CDR3 protein: CASSASRVGDTIYF. CDR3 bases: TGTGCCAGCAGCGCCAGCAGGGTTGGGGACACCATATATTTT.

This clone was seen a handful of times. This chain links TRBV25-1 with TRBJ2-7; D gene ambiguous. V was pared by 2 bases and J by 1 base, with 6 bases between. Germline CDR1 MGHDK, CDR2 SYGVNS. The CDR3 loop spans 13 amino acids. The CDR3 region has the DNA TGTGCCAGCAGTGAAGTCCCTTCCTACGAGCAGTACTTC. It encodes CASSEVPSYEQYF.

The J gene is TRBJ2-5, the V gene TRBV11-2, with D hard to call. Germline loops: CDR1 SGHAT, CDR2 FQNNGV. This CDR3 is 15 amino acids long. Trimming took 1 base from V and 1 from J, leaving 10 bases between them. The CDR3 DNA reads TGTGCCAGCAGCTTAGGCGGCACCTCCCAAGAGACCCAGTACTTC. Translating it yields CASSLGGTSQETQYF.

This clone was picked up a small number of times. The chain is built from TRBV6-5 and TRBJ2-1; TRBD1 matches 10 bases. V lost 6 bases and J lost 7; bases outside the gene matches: 9. The germline gives CDR1 MNHEY, CDR2 SVGAGI. The CDR3 has 15 amino acids. In DNA form, the CDR3 reads TGTGCCAGCAGGGCAGAGGACAGGGGGATTAATGAGCAGTTCTTC. This encodes CASRAEDRGINEQFF.

The rearrangement uses TRBV9 and TRBJ2-7; a possible D gene is TRBD1 (5 bases). The CDR3 extends over 14 amino acids. Germline V gives CDR1 SGDLS, CDR2 YYNGEE. The germline V and J ends were trimmed by 0 bases and 0 bases, with 7 bases remaining between them. CDR3 amino acids: CASSVDRSSYEQYF. CDR3 DNA: TGTGCCAGCAGCGTAGACAGGAGCTCCTACGAGCAGTACTTC.

This chain joins TRBV5-1 and TRBJ1-3, with TRBD1 identical over 9 bases. This CDR3 is 15 amino acids long. Germline lookup yields CDR1 SGHRS and CDR2 YFSETQ. V was pared by 4 bases and J by 4 bases, with 6 bases of the junction left unmatched. This chain's CDR3 is CASSGGQGRGNTIYF. As DNA, the CDR3 is TGCGCCAGCAGCGGCGGACAGGGGCGAGGAAACACCATATATTTT.

This chain joins TRBV4-1 and TRBJ2-7; D is ambiguous. V lost 0 bases, J lost 2 bases, and 14 bases lay in between. The CDR3 is 16 amino acids. The germline CDR1 and CDR2 sequences are MGHRA and YSYEKL. The CDR3 DNA sequence: TGCGCCAGCAGCCAAGAGTACCTAGAGTATACCTACGAGCAGTACTTC. Translated: CASSQEYLEYTYEQYF.

For this clone: This sample also contains other DNA sequences that code for the same CDR3. The chain's CDR3 is CASTTGGPNTGELFF. As DNA, the CDR3 is TGTGCCAGCACGACAGGGGGCCCGAACACCGGGGAGCTGTTTTTT. This chain joins TRBV6-5 and TRBJ2-2, with TRBD1 matching 10 bases. V lost 7 bases, J lost 0 bases, and 2 bases stayed unmatched. The CDR3 contains 15 residues. Per the germline V gene, CDR1 is MNHEY and CDR2 is SVGAGI.

The chain has TRBV18 and TRBJ2-7; 7 nucleotides agree with TRBD1. With 3 bases clipped from V and 1 base from J, the junction kept 3 bases outside the gene matches. Germline V CDR1 and CDR2: KGHSH, LQKENI. The CDR3 is 14 amino acids. As DNA, the CDR3 is TGTGCCAGCTCACCTGGACAGGCGTCCTACGAGCAGTACTTC. Protein sequence: CASSPGQASYEQYF.

This clone has just a few counts. The chain employs TRBV7-6 and TRBJ2-3, with 14 bases that match TRBD2. The CDR3 is 20 residues long. Germline loops: CDR1 SGHVS, CDR2 FNYEAQ. Trimming at V came to 5 bases and at J to 3 bases, leaving 16 bases not matched to a gene. CDR3 loop: CASSLTTGTSGRSGTDTQYF. DNA of the CDR3: TGTGCCAGCAGCCTTACAACCGGGACTAGCGGGAGATCGGGGACAGATACGCAGTATTTT.

This chain joins TRBV5-4 and TRBJ2-5; the D gene is possibly TRBD2 (5 bases). The CDR3 length is 15 residues. Germline V gene lookup returns CDR1 SGHNT and CDR2 YYREEE (reference sequence). The V end lost 0 bases, the J end lost 3 bases, and 12 bases lay between the germline ends. Here the CDR3 reads CASSLERAAEETQYF. CDR3 nucleotide sequence: TGTGCCAGCAGCTTGGAGAGGGCCGCGGAAGAGACCCAGTACTTC.

This clone was counted a single time. This chain links TRBV7-9 with TRBJ2-3; 8 nucleotides match TRBD2. V shed 5 bases and J 3 bases; nucleotides not matched to a gene: 7. The CDR3 runs 15 residues. The V gene's germline CDR1 is SEHNR and CDR2 FQNEAQ (reference sequence). The CDR3 DNA follows: TGTGCCAGCAGCCCAATGGGCGGGAGGACAGATACGCAGTATTTT. Its translation: CASSPMGGRTDTQYF.

The chain links TRBV19 to TRBJ1-1; maybe TRBD1 (6 bases). V shed 9 bases and J shed 0 bases, with 17 bases lying between them. There are 15 residues in the CDR3. The V gene's germline CDR1 is LNHDA and CDR2 SQIVND (reference sequence). The CDR3 spells CAREPGHPMNTEAFF. In nucleotides, the CDR3 is TGTGCCAGGGAACCGGGACATCCGATGAACACTGAAGCTTTCTTT.